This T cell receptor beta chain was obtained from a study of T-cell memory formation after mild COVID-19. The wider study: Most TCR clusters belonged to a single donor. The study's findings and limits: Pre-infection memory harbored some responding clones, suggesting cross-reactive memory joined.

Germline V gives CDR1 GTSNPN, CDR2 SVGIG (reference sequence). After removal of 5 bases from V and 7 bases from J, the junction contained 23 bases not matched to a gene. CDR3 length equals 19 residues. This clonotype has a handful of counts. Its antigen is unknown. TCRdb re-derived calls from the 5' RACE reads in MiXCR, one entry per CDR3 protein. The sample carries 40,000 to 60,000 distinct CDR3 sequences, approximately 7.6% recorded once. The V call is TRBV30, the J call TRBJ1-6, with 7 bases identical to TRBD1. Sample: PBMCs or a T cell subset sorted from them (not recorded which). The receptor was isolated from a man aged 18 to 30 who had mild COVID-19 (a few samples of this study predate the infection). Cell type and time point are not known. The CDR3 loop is CAWAIRRDSSYRTNSPLHF. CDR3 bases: TGTGCCTGGGCTATCCGGCGGGACAGCTCTTACCGCACGAATTCACCCCTCCACTTT. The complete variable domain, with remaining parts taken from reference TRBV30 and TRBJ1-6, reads SQTIHQWPATLVQPVGSPLSLECTVEGTSNPNLYWYRQAAGRGLQLLFYSVGIGQISSEVPQNLSASRPQDRQFILSSKKLLLSDSGFYLCAWAIRRDSSYRTNSPLHFGNGTRLTVT.